The 32 T cell receptor beta chains reported below all come from one sample, sequenced in a study of shared clonotypes between healthy human individuals. Profiled with immunoSEQ multiplex PCR; TCRdb holds only in-frame clones, not every one. The sample carries 650,000 to 800,000 clones, roughly 72% recorded once. The sample comprised memory CD4+ T cells sorted from blood. Subset noted: CD45RA-negative fraction. All receptors derive from a woman aged 30 to 39 in good health.

The table lists this clone with a count of one. This chain joins TRBV6-6 and TRBJ1-6; D unclear. Trimming shortened V by 5 bases and J by 9 bases, and 8 bases separated the two germline ends. The CDR3 runs 12 residues. Germline V gives CDR1 MNHNY, CDR2 SVGAGI (reference sequence). The CDR3 coding sequence is TGTGCCAGCAGTGAGGGAGTTTCACCCCTCCACTTT. Encoded protein: CASSEGVSPLHF.

This clone is a singleton in its sample. This sequence joins TRBV28 and TRBJ2-7; 12 bases map to TRBD1. From germline, CDR1 is MDHEN and CDR2 SYDVKM. The length of the CDR3 is 15 residues. The trim removed 5 bases at V and 7 bases at J, leaving 9 bases unmatched. The CDR3 loop reads CASSLLGTGGKEQYF. The CDR3 nucleotides read TGTGCCAGCAGTCTACTCGGGACAGGGGGCAAGGAGCAGTACTTC.

The chain recombines TRBV6-5 with TRBJ2-1; 8 nucleotides line up with TRBD2. The V gene end was trimmed by 7 bases and the J gene end by 2 bases; junction bases not matched to a gene: 4. The CDR3 contains 14 residues. Germline V gene lookup returns CDR1 MNHEY and CDR2 SVGAGI. The CDR3 sequence is CASNTAGAYNEQFF. CDR3 sequence (DNA): TGTGCCAGCAACACAGCGGGGGCCTACAATGAGCAGTTCTTC.

This clone turned up a few times. This chain links TRBV18 with TRBJ1-1, with D unclear. Germline CDR1 KGHSH, CDR2 LQKENI. There are 13 residues in the CDR3. V lost 3 bases and J lost 5, with 10 bases in between. The CDR3 DNA follows: TGTGCCAGCTCACCTGACCGGTGGACTGAAGCTTTCTTT. This encodes CASSPDRWTEAFF.

The chain carries TRBV6-4 and TRBJ2-5, with D hard to call. The J call may be wrong; the DNA end is better matched by TRBJ2-7. This CDR3 has 13 amino acids. CDR1 is MRHNA, CDR2 SNTAGT, per germline. The CDR3 loop is CASTPQDSYEQYF. DNA of the CDR3: TGTGCCAGCACCCCCCAGGACTCCTACGAGCAGTACTTC.

On this clone: Other DNA sequences from this sample encode an identical CDR3 as well. The V call is TRBV5-1, the J call TRBJ2-1; D may be TRBD2 (6 bases). Germline V lookup: CDR1 SGHRS, CDR2 YFSETQ. The CDR3 consists of 15 residues. V was pared by 1 base and J by 2 bases, with 10 bases between. As DNA, the CDR3 is TGCGCCAGCAGCTTGAGTTCTAGCGCCTACAATGAGCAGTTCTTC. This codes for CASSLSSSAYNEQFF.

The rearrangement links TRBV19 to TRBJ2-7; D possibly corresponds to TRBD1 (6 bases). CDR1 is LNHDA and CDR2 is SQIVND in the germline V gene (reference sequence). The CDR3 runs 14 residues. Trimming took off 9 bases at V and 1 base at J, with 16 bases between the two ends. The CDR3 DNA sequence: TGTGCCAGCAAAACAGGGATAGGGTCCTACGAGCAGTACTTC. It encodes CASKTGIGSYEQYF.

The J gene is TRBJ2-1, the V gene TRBV19; 8 bases agree with TRBD1. CDR1 and CDR2 (germline): LNHDA, SQIVND (reference sequence). V was clipped by 5 bases and J by 8 bases; unmatched bases: 14. This CDR3 has 16 amino acids. CDR3 in DNA: TGTGCCAGTAGTTCCCCCATCGGACAGGGAATCGATGAGCAGTTCTTC. Protein: CASSSPIGQGIDEQFF.

This clone was seen just once. The chain has TRBV5-1 and TRBJ2-5; D not certain. CDR1 and CDR2 (germline): SGHRS, YFSETQ. CDR3 length: 13 residues. The ends were cut back, 4 bases at V and 5 bases at J, with 12 bases in the middle. This CDR3 is CASSPFGSETQYF. The CDR3 DNA sequence: TGCGCCAGCAGCCCCTTCGGGTCGGAGACCCAGTACTTC.

J is TRBJ2-7 and V is TRBV6-6; TRBD2 matches 9 bases. The CDR3 totals 15 residues. Germline V gene data show CDR1 as MNHNY and CDR2 as SVGAGI (reference sequence). Trimming cost V 4 bases and J 0 bases; bases outside gene matches: 4. The CDR3 DNA reads TGTGCCAGCAGTTCTAGCGGGGTAAGCTCCTACGAGCAGTACTTC. Encoded protein: CASSSSGVSSYEQYF.

This clone showed up just once. V usage is TRBV6-4 and J usage is TRBJ2-1, with 9 bases lining up with TRBD2. Losses at the gene ends were 4 bases for V and 7 bases for J; bases not matched to a gene: 5. CDR1 MRHNA and CDR2 SNTAGT come from the germline V gene. The CDR3 loop spans 14 amino acids. The CDR3 loop is CASSASGDKNEQFF. The CDR3 DNA is TGTGCCAGCAGTGCTAGCGGGGACAAAAATGAGCAGTTCTTC.

This clone was detected ten times or more. The J gene is TRBJ1-2, the V gene TRBV18; no firm D call. The CDR3 sequence is 12 residues long. The V gene lost 6 bases and the J gene lost 3 bases, with 8 bases spanning the gap. Germline assignment: CDR1 KGHSH and CDR2 LQKENI. CDR3 DNA sequence: TGTGCCAGCTCCGATGGGGACTATGGCTACACCTTC. It yields the protein CASSDGDYGYTF.

The chain employs TRBV5-1 and TRBJ2-5, with 9 bases that match TRBD1. J was trimmed by 5 bases and V by 4 bases; bases with no gene match: 18. The CDR3 consists of 18 residues. Germline CDR1 and CDR2: SGHRS and YFSETQ. The CDR3 loop is CASSPVPGQGTLSETQYF. In nucleotides, the CDR3 is TGCGCCAGCAGCCCGGTGCCGGGACAGGGTACCCTAAGTGAGACCCAGTACTTC.

The rearrangement links TRBV6-5 to TRBJ1-2, with TRBD1 matching 7 bases. Trimming at V came to 3 bases and at J to 4 bases, leaving 8 bases not matched to a gene. The germline CDR1 and CDR2 sequences are MNHEY and SVGAGI. CDR3 length: 15 amino acids. The CDR3 here is CASSYKGTETYGYTF. DNA for the CDR3: TGTGCCAGCAGTTATAAAGGGACAGAGACCTATGGCTACACCTTC.

The chain joins TRBV7-3 to TRBJ2-1; D is perhaps TRBD1 or TRBD2 (6 bases each). V was shortened by 5 bases and J by 4 bases, with 9 bases between the two germline ends. The germline gives CDR1 SGHTA, CDR2 FQGTGA. The CDR3 contains 13 residues. The CDR3 DNA reads as TGTGCCAGCAGCCAAGGGGGGTACAATGAGCAGTTCTTC. Translation gives CASSQGGYNEQFF.

The rearrangement uses TRBV28 and TRBJ1-2, with TRBD1 matching 8 bases. Germline V CDR1 and CDR2: MDHEN, SYDVKM. V trimming: 6 bases; J trimming: 7 bases; junction bases outside the gene matches: 7. CDR3 length: 13 amino acids. The CDR3 nucleotides read TGTGCCAGCAGCCTGACAGGGGCGCTTGGCTACACCTTC. Translating gives CASSLTGALGYTF.

V and J are TRBV14 and TRBJ2-7; D not resolved. Germline-derived CDR1 and CDR2 are SGHDN and FVKESK. This CDR3 is built from 12 residues. V was cut by 4 bases and J by 5 bases, with 9 bases left in between. The CDR3 region has the DNA TGTGCCAGCAGCCGCCTAATTCACGAGCAGTACTTC. Translation: CASSRLIHEQYF.

This clone showed up just once. The chain joins TRBV5-3 to TRBJ1-1; maybe TRBD1 (6 bases). Being an ORF, TRBV5-3 has a function that is uncertain. The CDR3 is made up of 14 amino acids. Between the trimmed V and J ends, which lost 1 base and 2 bases, there was a span of 9 bases. The CDR3 is CARSLKGGNTEAFF. The CDR3 coding sequence is TGTGCCAGAAGCTTGAAGGGGGGTAACACTGAAGCTTTCTTT.

This clone was recorded once. Other DNA sequences in this sample translate to the same CDR3. The V and J genes are TRBV29-1 and TRBJ2-1, with D perhaps matching TRBD2 (5 bases). CDR1 SQVTM and CDR2 ANQGSEA come from the germline V gene. This CDR3 comprises 13 residues. The V end was cut by 4 bases, the J end by 0 bases, with 7 bases between. CDR3 nucleotide sequence: TGCAGCGTTGGAGGGAGCTCCTACAATGAGCAGTTCTTC. Translating gives CSVGGSSYNEQFF.

Many counts were recorded for this clone. V is TRBV19 and J is TRBJ2-7; 11 bases are a match to TRBD2. The CDR3 sequence is 15 residues long. The V segment lost 2 bases and the J segment 6 bases; nucleotides outside the gene matches: 6. The germline V gene has CDR1 LNHDA and CDR2 SQIVND (reference sequence). This chain's CDR3 is CASSILRTSGSEQYF. The CDR3 nucleotides are TGTGCCAGTAGTATATTAAGGACTAGCGGGTCCGAGCAGTACTTC.

Only one count was recorded for this clone. This chain uses TRBV7-6 with TRBJ2-2; no clear D gene. The germline CDR1 and CDR2 sequences are SGHVS and FNYEAQ. This CDR3 spans 16 amino acids. The germline V and J ends were trimmed by 2 bases and 1 base, with 11 bases remaining between them. The CDR3 here is CASSLSGRVNTGELFF. Written as DNA, the CDR3 is TGTGCCAGCAGCTTAAGTGGTAGGGTGAACACCGGGGAGCTGTTTTTT.

The gene calls are TRBV27 and TRBJ1-2, with D hard to call. The germline V gene encodes CDR1 MNHEY and CDR2 SMNVEV (reference sequence). The ends were cut back, 6 bases at V and 1 base at J, with 9 bases in the middle. The CDR3 spans 13 residues. The CDR3 DNA is TGTGCCAGCAGACTTACAGTTAACTATGGCTACACCTTC. It translates to CASRLTVNYGYTF.

CDR3 DNA: TGCGCCAGCAGTGAAGCCGGACTGGCGTATGGTGAGCAGTTCTTC. Its translation is CASSEAGLAYGEQFF. V is TRBV10-2 and J is TRBJ2-1; tentative D call: TRBD2 (5 bases). The germline V gene encodes CDR1 WSHSY and CDR2 SAAADI. This CDR3 is built from 15 residues. V lost 3 bases and J lost 9, with 18 bases in between.

V is TRBV9 and J is TRBJ2-3; 13 bases agree with TRBD2. V was clipped by 1 base and J by 0 bases; unmatched bases: 20. There are 23 residues in the CDR3. CDR1 is SGDLS and CDR2 is YYNGEE in the germline V gene. DNA of the CDR3: TGTGCCAGCAGCGTAAGTCCCGGGACTAGCGGGGATATAATGATCACTAGCACAGATACGCAGTATTTT. It encodes CASSVSPGTSGDIMITSTDTQYF.

This chain uses TRBV10-2 with TRBJ1-5; 7 positions match TRBD1. Germline CDR1 WSHSY, CDR2 SAAADI. The CDR3 consists of 14 residues. Trimming cost V 5 bases and J 4 bases; bases outside gene matches: 5. Written as DNA, the CDR3 is TGCGCCAGCAGTCGGGACAGTACGAATCAGCCCCAGCATTTT. Its translation: CASSRDSTNQPQHF.

V usage is TRBV5-5 and J usage is TRBJ2-3; possible D gene TRBD2, 5 bases. The V gene lost 4 bases and the J gene lost 5 bases, with 14 bases spanning the gap. The CDR3 runs to 14 residues. The germline V gene encodes CDR1 SGHKS and CDR2 YYEKEE (reference sequence). The CDR3 region is CASSSGPNLDTQYF. The CDR3 region has the DNA TGTGCCAGCAGCAGCGGCCCGAACTTAGATACGCAGTATTTT.

V usage is TRBV28 and J usage is TRBJ2-7; 11 bases line up with TRBD1. The CDR3 is 15 residues long. Germline V gives CDR1 MDHEN, CDR2 SYDVKM. J lost 5 bases, V lost 2 bases, and 5 bases had no gene match. This CDR3 reads CASSLPRDRGNEQYF. The CDR3 region has the DNA TGTGCCAGCAGTTTACCGCGGGACAGGGGGAACGAGCAGTACTTC.

There are a few counts of this clone. The V and J genes are TRBV7-9 and TRBJ1-1; 7 bases are a match to TRBD1. CDR3 length equals 14 residues. The junction had 6 bases not matched to a gene; V was cut back by 5 bases and J by 3 bases. The germline gives CDR1 SEHNR, CDR2 FQNEAQ (reference sequence). CDR3 coding DNA: TGTGCCAGCAGCCAGACAGGGTACGACACTGAAGCTTTCTTT. Translated, it gives CASSQTGYDTEAFF.

The CDR3 reads CASSSGQRNTGELFF. DNA for the CDR3: TGTGCCAGCAGTTCGGGTCAGAGAAACACCGGGGAGCTGTTTTTT. The chain has TRBV6-5 and TRBJ2-2; D is unclear. The ends were cut back, 4 bases at V and 2 bases at J, with 11 bases in the middle. Germline loops: CDR1 MNHEY, CDR2 SVGAGI. CDR3 length: 15 residues.

This clone came up once. In the same sample, other DNA sequences code for this CDR3. V and J are TRBV7-9 and TRBJ2-4, with D maybe TRBD1 (6 bases). Germline CDR1 and CDR2: SEHNR and FQNEAQ (reference sequence). There are 14 residues in the CDR3. The V gene lost 4 bases and the J gene lost 1 base, with 8 bases spanning the gap. The CDR3 is CASSSTGAKNIQYF. CDR3 nucleotide sequence: TGTGCCAGCAGCTCCACAGGGGCCAAAAACATTCAGTACTTC. The full variable domain, completed using reference TRBV7-9 and TRBJ2-4, is DTGVSQNPRHKITKRGQNVTFRCDPISEHNRLYWYRQTLGQGPEFLTYFQNEAQLEKSRLLSDRFSAERPKGSFSTLEIQRTEQGDSAMYLCASSSTGAKNIQYFGAGTRLSVL.

V and J are TRBV4-1 and TRBJ2-2; TRBD2 aligns across 14 bases. V trimming: 4 bases; J trimming: 5 bases; junction bases outside the gene matches: 12. The CDR3 length is 19 residues. Per the germline V gene, CDR1 is MGHRA and CDR2 is YSYEKL. For the CDR3, the DNA is TGCGCCAGCAGCCCCCGGACTAGCGGGAGGTCTATTGAGACCGGGGAGCTGTTTTTT. Protein sequence: CASSPRTSGRSIETGELFF.

The chain links TRBV18 to TRBJ2-2; 10 nucleotides match TRBD2. CDR3 size: 16 residues. Germline V gene lookup returns CDR1 KGHSH and CDR2 LQKENI. Trimming took 5 bases from V and 7 from J; bases not matched to a gene: 10. Written as DNA, the CDR3 is TGTGCCAGCTCATCCCTAGCGGGAGCTGATCTCGGGGAGCTGTTTTTT. Protein product: CASSSLAGADLGELFF.